Following are 8 T cell receptor beta chains from one sample sequenced in a study of tumor and adjacent non-tumor tissue in lung cancer. No cell sorting was done before RNA was extracted from the tissue. More than 3 cm separated this lung sample from the edge of the tumor. A modified ARM-PCR protocol with three rounds of nested PCR amplified TCRbeta. TCRdb re-analysed the multiplex PCR reads in MiXCR, keeping a single row per CDR3 protein. The sample contains 40,000 to 60,000 distinct CDR3 sequences, around 60% of which appear only once. Sequencing used distant non-tumor lung tissue. These receptors came from a woman in her 70s with non-small cell lung cancer.

This clonotype has ten or more counts. CDR3 coding DNA: TGTGCCAGCAAACTAGCGGGAGGGCCGGGGGAGCAGTTCTTC. As protein: CASKLAGGPGEQFF. This chain uses TRBV6-1 with TRBJ2-1, with 13 bases identical to TRBD2. The CDR3 loop spans 14 amino acids. Trimming cost V 7 bases and J 10 bases; bases outside gene matches: 7. CDR1 is MNHNS, CDR2 SASEGT, per germline.

To note about this clonotype: One base away lies a much larger clone, so this may be a sequencing read error. The CDR3 does not close with the conserved phenylalanine or tryptophan, likely indicating a read error. The J gene is TRBJ1-3, the V gene TRBV10-3; D gene uncertain. The CDR3 consists of 12 residues. Germline V gene data show CDR1 as ENHRY and CDR2 as SYGVKD. Trimming took off 8 bases at V and 1 base at J, with 6 bases between the two ends. CDR3 bases: TGTGCCATCGGCGGATCTGGAAACACCATATATTCT. It translates to CAIGGSGNTIYS.

This clonotype has a handful of counts. One end of the junction does not line up with germline, which may come from a read error. The chain combines TRBV6-5 with TRBJ2-1, with 8 nucleotides matching TRBD2. The CDR3 length is 18 residues. Germline assignment: CDR1 MNHEY and CDR2 SVGAGI. The CDR3 DNA follows: TGTGTCAGCAGTTACTCCCCGACTAGCGAGAGTACCTACAATGAGCAGTTCTTC. Translation: CVSSYSPTSESTYNEQFF.

With regard to this clonotype: Relative to the germline gene, one junction end is altered; a read error may explain this. The chain links TRBV11-1 to TRBJ2-1; the D is unclear. CDR1 and CDR2 from the germline V gene are SGHAT and FQDESV (reference sequence). The CDR3 runs 16 residues. CDR3 nucleotide sequence: TGTGCCAGCAGCTTAGCCTCAGCGAGCCTGTGCAATGAGCAGTTTTTC. Translated, it gives CASSLASASLCNEQFF.

Comment on this clonotype: The junction and the germline gene differ at one end; a read error may be behind it. The CDR3: CACSHSVVGYGYTF. The CDR3 nucleotides read TGTGCCTGCAGTCATTCTGTAGTTGGCTATGGCTACACCTTC. V gene TRBV11-1 combines with J gene TRBJ1-2; no reliable D call. This CDR3 is 14 amino acids long. Germline loops: CDR1 SGHAT, CDR2 FQDESV (reference sequence).

Details on this clonotype: One end of the junction fails to match germline, which may point to a read error. The chain couples TRBV13 to TRBJ1-1; TRBD1 aligns across 7 bases. This CDR3 spans 14 amino acids. Germline CDR1 PRHDT, CDR2 FYEKMQ (reference sequence). Written as DNA, the CDR3 is TGTACCAGCACCCCCGGGACAGACAACACTGAAGCTTTCTTT. Its translation: CTSTPGTDNTEAFF.

About this clonotype: A much larger clone sits a single nucleotide away, making a read error possible. No conserved phenylalanine or tryptophan ends this CDR3, so it is likely a read error. The chain employs TRBV28 and TRBJ2-7, with TRBD2 matching over 9 bases. Germline loops: CDR1 MDHEN, CDR2 SYDVKM. The CDR3 is 15 residues long. The V segment lost 6 bases and the J segment 2 bases; nucleotides outside the gene matches: 8. The CDR3 region has the DNA TGTGCCAGCAGCCAGACTAGCGGATCGCCCTACGAGCAGTACCTC. This encodes CASSQTSGSPYEQYL.

The chain couples TRBV7-3 to TRBJ2-2; D perhaps matches TRBD2 (6 bases). From germline, CDR1 is SGHTA and CDR2 FQGTGA. The CDR3 sequence is 17 residues long. Trimming stripped 0 bases from V and 3 bases from J, with 14 bases between. CDR3 bases: TGTGCCAGCAGCTTAACCCCTCGCAGGGAGGACACCGGGGAGCTGTTTTTT. Its protein product is CASSLTPRREDTGELFF.